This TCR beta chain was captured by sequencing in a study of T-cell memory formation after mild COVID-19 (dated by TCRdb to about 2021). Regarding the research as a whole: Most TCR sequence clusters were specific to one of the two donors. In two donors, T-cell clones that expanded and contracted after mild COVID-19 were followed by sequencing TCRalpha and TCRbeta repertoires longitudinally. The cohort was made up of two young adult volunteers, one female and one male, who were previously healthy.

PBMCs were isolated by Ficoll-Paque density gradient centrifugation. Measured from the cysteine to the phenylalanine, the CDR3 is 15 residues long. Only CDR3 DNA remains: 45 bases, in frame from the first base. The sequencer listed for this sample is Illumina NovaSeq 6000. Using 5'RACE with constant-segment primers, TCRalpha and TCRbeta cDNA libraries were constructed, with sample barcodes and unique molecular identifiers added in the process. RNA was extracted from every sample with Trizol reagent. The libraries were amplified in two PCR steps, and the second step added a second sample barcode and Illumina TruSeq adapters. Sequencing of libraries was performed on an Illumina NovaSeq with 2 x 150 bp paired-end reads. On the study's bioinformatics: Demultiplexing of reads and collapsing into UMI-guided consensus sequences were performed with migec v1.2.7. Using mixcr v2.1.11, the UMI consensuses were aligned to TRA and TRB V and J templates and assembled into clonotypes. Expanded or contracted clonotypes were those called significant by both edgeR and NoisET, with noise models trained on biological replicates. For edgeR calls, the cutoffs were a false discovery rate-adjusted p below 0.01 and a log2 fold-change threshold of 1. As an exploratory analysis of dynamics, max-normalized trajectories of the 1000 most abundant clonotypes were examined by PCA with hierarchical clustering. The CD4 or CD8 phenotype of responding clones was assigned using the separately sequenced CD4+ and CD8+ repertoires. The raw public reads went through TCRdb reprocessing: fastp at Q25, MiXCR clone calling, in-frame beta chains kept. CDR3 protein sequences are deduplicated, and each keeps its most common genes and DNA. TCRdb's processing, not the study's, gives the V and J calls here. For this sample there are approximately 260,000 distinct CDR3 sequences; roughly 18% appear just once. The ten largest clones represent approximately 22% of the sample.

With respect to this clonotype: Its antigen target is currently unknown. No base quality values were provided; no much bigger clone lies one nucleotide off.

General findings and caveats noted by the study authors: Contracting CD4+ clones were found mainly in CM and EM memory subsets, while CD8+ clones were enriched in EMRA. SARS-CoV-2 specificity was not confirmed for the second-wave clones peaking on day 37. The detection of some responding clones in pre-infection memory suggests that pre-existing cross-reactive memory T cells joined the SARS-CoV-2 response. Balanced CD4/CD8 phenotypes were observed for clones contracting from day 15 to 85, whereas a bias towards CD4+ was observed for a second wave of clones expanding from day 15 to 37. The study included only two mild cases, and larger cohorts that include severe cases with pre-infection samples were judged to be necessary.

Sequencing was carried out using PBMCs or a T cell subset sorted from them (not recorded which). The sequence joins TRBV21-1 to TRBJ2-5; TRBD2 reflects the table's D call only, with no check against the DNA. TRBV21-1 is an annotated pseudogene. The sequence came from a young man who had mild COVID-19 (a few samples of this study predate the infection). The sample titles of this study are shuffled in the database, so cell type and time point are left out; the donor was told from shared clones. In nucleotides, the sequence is TGTGCCAACACCGAGGGCGAATCGGCGGGTGAGACCCAGTACTTC. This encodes CANTEGESAGETQYF.